The 8 T cell receptor beta chains below all came from one sample that was sequenced in a study of response to subunit inactivated influenza vaccine. TCRdb used MiXCR to reprocess the RT-PCR reads, holding one entry per CDR3 protein. The sample comprises roughly 500,000 distinct CDR3 sequences, 16% of which are singletons, and less than 4% rests with the top ten. Sequenced material: CD4+ T cells sorted from PBMCs, taken about 23 months after vaccination. These receptor sequences come from a man aged 50-75 years who received an inactivated influenza vaccine.

V gene TRBV7-2 combines with J gene TRBJ1-6, with TRBD1 as a possible D gene (5 bases). The CDR3 sequence is 15 residues long. Trimming stripped 2 bases from V and 8 bases from J, with 13 bases between. CDR1 is SGHTA, CDR2 FQGNSA, per germline. The CDR3 DNA is TGTGCCAGCAGCTTAACCACGGGGGTCGATTCACCCCTCCACTTT. Protein product: CASSLTTGVDSPLHF.

The genes are TRBV12-3 or TRBV12-4 and TRBJ2-1; 8 bases are shared with TRBD2. V lost 2 bases, J lost 9 bases, and 6 bases stayed unmatched. The CDR3 runs to 14 residues. CDR3 sequence reads: CASSLMAGGGEQFF. CDR3 coding DNA: TGTGCCAGCAGTTTAATGGCGGGGGGAGGTGAGCAGTTCTTC.

This clonotype was counted between two and nine times. This rearrangement joins TRBV9 to TRBJ2-7, with TRBD2 as a possible D gene (6 bases). Per the germline V gene, CDR1 is SGDLS and CDR2 is YYNGEE. The CDR3 length is 14 residues. V was trimmed by 4 bases and J by 0 bases, leaving 11 bases between them. This CDR3 is CASSPSAGSYEQYF. The CDR3 coding sequence is TGTGCCAGCAGCCCTTCAGCGGGCTCCTACGAGCAGTACTTC. Full variable domain (rest looked up from reference TRBV9 and TRBJ2-7): DSGVTQTPKHLITATGQRVTLRCSPRSGDLSVYWYQQSLDQGLQFLIQYYNGEERAKGNILERFSAQQFPDLHSELNLSSLELGDSALYFCASSPSAGSYEQYFGPGTRLTVT.

This clonotype was recorded once. V is TRBV20-1 and J is TRBJ1-2, with D possibly matching TRBD1 (6 bases). This CDR3 comprises 13 residues. The germline CDR1 and CDR2 sequences are DFQATT and SNEGSKA (reference sequence). The ends were cut back, 6 bases at V and 6 bases at J, with 17 bases in the middle. CDR3 loop: CSARVGGADGYTF. The CDR3 coding sequence is TGCAGTGCACGCGTGGGGGGCGCGGATGGCTACACCTTC.

This chain links TRBV9 with TRBJ2-3; 9 bases are a match to TRBD2. The CDR3 covers 16 residues. Trimming took 0 bases from V and 5 from J; bases not matched to a gene: 7. Germline assignment: CDR1 SGDLS and CDR2 YYNGEE. CDR3 sequence (DNA): TGTGCCAGCAGCGTAGGTGGGACTAGCCGAGAAGATACGCAGTATTTT. As protein: CASSVGGTSREDTQYF.

This clonotype was observed a few times. The chain has TRBV6-2 or TRBV6-3 and TRBJ1-2; 9 nucleotides align to TRBD1. The V segment lost 1 base and the J segment 0 bases; nucleotides outside the gene matches: 6. CDR3 length: 17 amino acids. Per germline, CDR1 MNHEY and CDR2 SVGEGT. CDR3 in DNA: TGTGCCAGCAGTTACTGGGACAGGGCCGCTTCTAACTATGGCTACACCTTC. Its translation: CASSYWDRAASNYGYTF.

This chain joins TRBV12-3 or TRBV12-4 and TRBJ2-7; 8 bases match TRBD1. V was pared by 3 bases and J by 2 bases, with 6 bases of the junction left unmatched. The CDR3 totals 15 residues. The CDR3 DNA follows: TGTGCCAGCAGTTTTGCACAGGGGGGCACCTACGAGCAGTACTTC. Its translation is CASSFAQGGTYEQYF.

This clonotype was seen more than once but under ten times. The V call is TRBV3-1, the J call TRBJ1-4, with 9 bases aligning to TRBD1. CDR1 and CDR2 (germline): LGHDT, YNNKEL (reference sequence). The CDR3 totals 17 residues. The V segment lost 0 bases and the J segment 5 bases; nucleotides outside the gene matches: 7. The CDR3 DNA reads as TGTGCCAGCAGCCAAGAAACCCCGGGACAGGGAAATGAAAAACTGTTTTTT. This gives the protein CASSQETPGQGNEKLFF.